One sample yielded the 25 T cell receptor beta chains listed below, sequenced in a study of T cells after yellow fever vaccination. Via MiXCR, TCRdb re-called the 5' RACE reads, giving one row per CDR3 protein. In the table there are about 240,000 distinct CDR3 sequences, around 7% of which are singletons. Material: CD4+ T cells sorted from PBMCs, obtained 15 days after the yellow fever booster vaccination. Source of these receptors: a man in his thirties or forties who received the YFV17D yellow fever vaccine.

This rearrangement joins TRBV7-2 to TRBJ2-3; 10 positions match TRBD2. This CDR3 region has 15 residues. Trimming removed 3 bases from V and 8 bases from J; junction bases left unmatched: 8. From germline, CDR1 is SGHTA and CDR2 FQGNSA. The CDR3 nucleotides are TGTGCCAGCAGCTTCAACCAAGCGGGGGGGGGTACGCAGTATTTT. Translated: CASSFNQAGGGTQYF.

This clonotype was detected a few times. The gene calls are TRBV5-1 and TRBJ2-1; 9 positions agree with TRBD1. CDR1 and CDR2 (germline): SGHRS, YFSETQ. The CDR3 runs to 15 residues. With V trimmed by 4 bases and J by 2 bases, 4 bases remained unmatched. The CDR3 here is CASSGQGIPYNEQFF. The DNA for the CDR3 is TGCGCCAGCAGCGGACAGGGGATACCCTACAATGAGCAGTTCTTC.

The J gene is TRBJ1-4, the V gene TRBV5-1; TRBD1 aligns across 7 bases. Germline lookup yields CDR1 SGHRS and CDR2 YFSETQ. The CDR3 sequence is 15 residues long. J gave up 3 bases and V 4 bases, and 6 bases lay outside the gene matches. CDR3 in amino acids: CASSDPRGANEKLFF. CDR3 bases: TGCGCCAGCAGCGACCCCAGGGGGGCTAATGAAAAACTGTTTTTT.

This clonotype was seen at least ten times. This rearrangement joins TRBV12-3 or TRBV12-4 to TRBJ1-5, with 9 bases identical to TRBD1. The CDR3 is 16 amino acids. V was clipped by 5 bases and J by 4 bases; unmatched bases: 9. The CDR3: CASSPTGGWGNQPQHF. CDR3 DNA sequence: TGTGCCAGCAGTCCCACAGGGGGCTGGGGGAATCAGCCCCAGCATTTT.

This clonotype was picked up a small number of times. This sequence joins TRBV11-2 and TRBJ2-1; a possible D gene is TRBD2 (7 bases). Germline CDR1 is SGHAT and CDR2 is FQNNGV. The CDR3 contains 18 residues. V was trimmed by 3 bases and J by 6 bases, leaving 24 bases between them. Here the CDR3 reads CASSFYPSGRGGVNEQFF. CDR3 nucleotide sequence: TGTGCCAGCAGCTTCTATCCGTCTGGCAGGGGAGGGGTCAATGAGCAGTTCTTC. Combining the CDR3 with reference TRBV11-2 and TRBJ2-1 gives the whole variable domain EAGVAQSPRYKIIEKRQSVAFWCNPISGHATLYWYQQILGQGPKLLIQFQNNGVVDDSQLPKDRFSAERLKGVDSTLKIQPAKLEDSAVYLCASSFYPSGRGGVNEQFFGPGTRLTVL.

The V gene is TRBV30, the J gene TRBJ1-5; D unclear. Germline-derived CDR1 and CDR2 are GTSNPN and SVGIG (reference sequence). Trimming took 1 base from V and 7 from J, leaving 8 bases between them. The CDR3 runs 12 residues. The DNA for the CDR3 is TGTGCCTGGAGTGGCGGGCCCCAGCCCCAGCATTTT. Its translation: CAWSGGPQPQHF. The full variable domain, in which reference TRBV30 and TRBJ1-5 provide the parts outside the CDR3, is SQTIHQWPATLVQPVGSPLSLECTVEGTSNPNLYWYRQAAGRGLQLLFYSVGIGQISSEVPQNLSASRPQDRQFILSSKKLLLSDSGFYLCAWSGGPQPQHFGDGTRLSIL.

There are a few counts of this clonotype. The V call is TRBV5-4, the J call TRBJ2-7; 10 nucleotides agree with TRBD1. J lost 9 bases, V lost 3 bases, and 6 bases had no gene match. CDR3 length: 13 amino acids. CDR1 is SGHNT and CDR2 is YYREEE in the germline V gene (reference sequence). CDR3 amino acids: CASSSPGTGVQYF. The CDR3 coding sequence is TGTGCCAGCAGCTCGCCCGGGACAGGGGTGCAGTACTTC.

This chain links TRBV9 with TRBJ2-3; D uncertain. CDR3 length: 14 residues. V was cut by 2 bases and J by 0 bases, with 7 bases left in between. The germline CDR1 and CDR2 sequences are SGDLS and YYNGEE. The CDR3 DNA is TGTGCCAGCAGCGTCCCCGACAGCACAGATACGCAGTATTTT. Its translation: CASSVPDSTDTQYF.

This clonotype came up many times. V and J are TRBV15 and TRBJ2-7, with 10 bases aligning to TRBD1. CDR1 and CDR2 (germline): LNHNV, YYDKDF (reference sequence). V was pared by 4 bases and J by 3 bases, with 3 bases of the junction left unmatched. The CDR3 totals 14 residues. The CDR3 reads CATSTGQGVYEQYF. In DNA form, the CDR3 reads TGTGCCACCAGCACCGGACAGGGGGTCTACGAGCAGTACTTC. Complete variable domain (other parts from reference TRBV15 and TRBJ2-7): DAMVIQNPRYQVTQFGKPVTLSCSQTLNHNVMYWYQQKSSQAPKLLFHYYDKDFNNEADTPDNFQSRRPNTSFCFLDIRSPGLGDTAMYLCATSTGQGVYEQYFGPGTRLTVT.

This clonotype was recorded many times. The V and J genes are TRBV20-1 and TRBJ2-4; D is undetermined. V dropped 0 bases and J dropped 6 bases, with 9 bases sitting between them. Germline V gene lookup returns CDR1 DFQATT and CDR2 SNEGSKA (reference sequence). The CDR3 runs to 13 residues. CDR3 loop: CSAREGPPNIQYF. The CDR3 region has the DNA TGCAGTGCTAGAGAAGGGCCTCCAAACATTCAGTACTTC.

This clonotype showed up many times. The chain combines TRBV6-5 with TRBJ1-4; D gene unclear. The CDR3 is 15 amino acids. V gave up 5 bases and J gave up 0 bases, with 10 bases separating them. Germline loops: CDR1 MNHEY, CDR2 SVGAGI. The CDR3 DNA reads TGTGCCAGCAGTCGACTTCCAACAACTAATGAAAAACTGTTTTTT. Translation gives CASSRLPTTNEKLFF.

This chain joins TRBV20-1 and TRBJ2-1; perhaps TRBD2 as D (6 bases). CDR3 length: 15 residues. V was clipped by 0 bases and J by 4 bases, with 13 bases between them. Germline V gives CDR1 DFQATT, CDR2 SNEGSKA (reference sequence). The CDR3 here is CSARDGGGNYNEQFF. CDR3 coding DNA: TGCAGTGCTAGAGATGGAGGCGGGAATTACAATGAGCAGTTCTTC.

This clonotype was seen at least ten times. The chain couples TRBV7-6 to TRBJ2-5, with D uncertain. The ends were cut back, 5 bases at V and 2 bases at J, with 12 bases in the middle. Germline-derived CDR1 and CDR2 are SGHVS and FNYEAQ. The CDR3 has 14 residues. The DNA of the CDR3 is TGTGCCAGCAGCCGTACTGAAATACAAGAGACCCAGTACTTC. Protein: CASSRTEIQETQYF.

Ten or more counts support this clonotype. The chain employs TRBV27 and TRBJ2-1, with 8 positions matching TRBD2. CDR1 MNHEY and CDR2 SMNVEV come from the germline V gene (reference sequence). CDR3 length equals 14 residues. V was clipped by 4 bases and J by 6 bases; unmatched bases: 5. CDR3 loop: CASSSPGLVNEQFF. The CDR3 nucleotides read TGTGCCAGCAGTTCACCGGGACTAGTCAATGAGCAGTTCTTC.

Concerning this clonotype: A read error may be the cause here, since a much bigger clone is one base away. The gene calls are TRBV20-1 and TRBJ2-5; 7 bases agree with TRBD2. J was trimmed by 5 bases and V by 0 bases; bases with no gene match: 9. The CDR3 length is 15 residues. In germline, CDR1 is DFQATT, CDR2 SNEGSKA (reference sequence). CDR3: CSARDGSSGHETQYF. DNA of the CDR3: TGCAGTGCTAGAGATGGCTCTAGCGGTCACGAGACCCAGTACTTC.

The chain couples TRBV2 to TRBJ2-5; 7 bases agree with TRBD2. This CDR3 spans 16 amino acids. Germline values: CDR1 SNHLY, CDR2 FYNNEI. After removal of 2 bases from V and 4 bases from J, the junction contained 10 bases not matched to a gene. The CDR3 nucleotides read TGTGCCAGCAGTGAAACGGCGGGAGCACGGAGAGAGACCCAGTACTTC. Its protein is CASSETAGARRETQYF.

This clonotype was seen repeatedly, ten times or more. The rearrangement uses TRBV5-1 and TRBJ2-2; TRBD2 matches 10 bases. Germline trimming cut 0 bases from V and 7 bases from J; bases unmatched to any gene: 6. This CDR3 region has 16 residues. The V gene's germline CDR1 is SGHRS and CDR2 YFSETQ. CDR3 bases: TGCGCCAGCAGCTTGGCCCTAGCGGGAGTGTACGGGGAGCTGTTTTTT. It yields the protein CASSLALAGVYGELFF.

This clonotype was detected a few times. This sequence joins TRBV10-3 and TRBJ2-7; D gene uncertain. This CDR3 region has 13 residues. V lost 4 bases and J 3 bases, leaving 10 bases between the germline ends. The germline V gene has CDR1 ENHRY and CDR2 SYGVKD. CDR3 DNA: TGTGCCATCAGTGTAAACGGAGACTACGAGCAGTACTTC. Translating it yields CAISVNGDYEQYF.

Only a few counts were recorded for this clonotype. J is TRBJ2-3 and V is TRBV14; 13 positions agree with TRBD2. CDR1 is SGHDN, CDR2 FVKESK, per germline. This CDR3 is 18 amino acids long. Trimming removed 3 bases from V and 6 bases from J; junction bases left unmatched: 12. The CDR3 region is CASSHFRTSGSFGDTQYF. CDR3 sequence (DNA): TGTGCCAGCAGCCACTTTAGGACTAGCGGGAGTTTCGGGGATACGCAGTATTTT.

This clonotype showed up many times. The V and J genes are TRBV19 and TRBJ2-7, with 9 nucleotides matching TRBD2. Germline CDR1 is LNHDA and CDR2 is SQIVND (reference sequence). The CDR3 is 15 amino acids. V lost 3 bases and J lost 3; bases outside the gene matches: 6. The CDR3, as DNA: TGTGCCAGTAGTATTCTAGCGGGATCATTCTACGAGCAGTACTTC. Its translation: CASSILAGSFYEQYF.

This clonotype was found many times. The chain is built from TRBV12-3 or TRBV12-4 and TRBJ2-1; 9 bases agree with TRBD2. The CDR3 totals 15 residues. Trimming removed 5 bases from V and 8 bases from J; junction bases left unmatched: 10. The CDR3 DNA is TGTGCCAGCAGTCATCTAGCGGGGACTAGGGATGAGCAGTTCTTC. Translating it yields CASSHLAGTRDEQFF.

Of note for this clonotype: This may be a read error, as it is one base from a much larger clone. J is TRBJ1-5 and V is TRBV12-3 or TRBV12-4; unclear D gene. The CDR3 contains 13 residues. This chain's CDR3 is CSSSLDLIGPQHF. For the CDR3, the DNA is TGTTCCAGCAGTTTAGATCTTATTGGGCCCCAGCATTTT.

The V and J genes are TRBV24-1 and TRBJ2-3; 10 bases align to TRBD2. CDR3 length equals 16 residues. CDR1 KGHDR and CDR2 SFDVKD come from the germline V gene. The V gene end was trimmed by 10 bases and the J gene end by 5 bases; junction bases not matched to a gene: 14. DNA for the CDR3: TGTGCCACTCAGGATAGCGGGAGGCCCTCCGGAGATACGCAGTATTTT. Encoded protein: CATQDSGRPSGDTQYF.

J is TRBJ1-1 and V is TRBV12-3 or TRBV12-4; a weak D match, TRBD1 (6 bases). Trimming shortened V by 7 bases and J by 1 base, and 10 bases separated the two germline ends. The CDR3 contains 13 residues. The CDR3 spells CASTLQGNTEAFF. CDR3 sequence (DNA): TGTGCCAGCACTCTACAGGGGAACACTGAAGCTTTCTTT.

This clonotype was counted ten times or more. The chain links TRBV7-3 to TRBJ2-5; 9 bases agree with TRBD2. Germline CDR1 is SGHTA and CDR2 is FQGTGA. The CDR3 has 16 amino acids. Trimming took 1 base from V and 1 from J; bases not matched to a gene: 4. In nucleotides, the CDR3 is TGTGCCAGCAGCTTAAGTGGCGGGAGGGTCCAAGAGACCCAGTACTTC. This codes for CASSLSGGRVQETQYF. The full variable domain, completed using reference TRBV7-3 and TRBJ2-5, is GAGVSQTPSNKVTEKGKYVELRCDPISGHTALYWYRQSLGQGPEFLIYFQGTGAADDSGLPNDRFFAVRPEGSVSTLKIQRTERGDSAVYLCASSLSGGRVQETQYFGPGTRLLVL.